The 21 T cell receptor beta chains given below trace back to one sample, sequenced in a study of vaccination and CD4 T cells after COVID-19. Antigens of these TCRs are unknown. Cultured CD4+ T cell DNA was sequenced using the Oncomine TCR Beta short-read assay. TCRdb re-analysed the PCR reads in MiXCR, keeping a single row per CDR3 protein. Of some 16,000 distinct CDR3 sequences in the sample, roughly half were seen once. Regarding treatment: approximately nine-day PBMC culture with coronavirus spike peptide pools or control peptides (ViraFEST assay). The material sequenced was CD4+ T cells from blood, cultured in vitro. These receptors were collected from a human donor who had recovered from COVID-19.

This clonotype has a handful of counts. This chain joins TRBV6-1 and TRBJ1-2; no clear D gene. The germline gives CDR1 MNHNS, CDR2 SASEGT. Trimming removed 1 base from V and 5 bases from J, with 11 bases in between. The CDR3 has 14 residues. CDR3 protein: CASSEVGHPYGYTF. The CDR3 DNA sequence: TGTGCCAGCAGTGAAGTTGGTCACCCTTATGGCTACACCTTC.

The sample holds a few counts of this clonotype. The CDR3 loop is CASSKNSGMGGYTF. DNA for the CDR3: TGTGCCAGCAGCAAAAATTCGGGTATGGGTGGCTACACCTTC. This chain links TRBV21-1 with TRBJ1-2. TRBV21-1 is recorded as a pseudogene. There are 14 residues in the CDR3.

This clonotype was seen just once. The DNA for the CDR3 is TGTGCCACCAGCAGCCGGGGTTCAACTAATGAAAAACTGTTTTTT. It is translated as CATSSRGSTNEKLFF. The chain recombines TRBV15 with TRBJ1-4, with D hard to call. The CDR3 runs to 15 residues. The V end was cut by 3 bases, the J end by 0 bases, with 8 bases between. The germline V gene encodes CDR1 LNHNV and CDR2 YYDKDF (reference sequence).

This clonotype was detected only a few times. The rearrangement uses TRBV23-1 and TRBJ2-7, with D maybe TRBD1 (6 bases). TRBV23-1 is an ORF, with its function uncertain. The ends were cut back, 2 bases at V and 6 bases at J, with 14 bases in the middle. The CDR3 contains 14 residues. The CDR3 loop is CASSQIGGIGEQYF. The CDR3 DNA reads as TGCGCCAGCAGTCAAATAGGGGGTATTGGCGAGCAGTACTTC.

This clonotype was picked up one time. The chain recombines TRBV11-2 with TRBJ2-1, with TRBD2 matching over 12 bases. This CDR3 is built from 15 residues. Germline CDR1 SGHAT, CDR2 FQNNGV. Trimming took 6 bases from V and 11 from J; bases not matched to a gene: 11. The CDR3 is CASRPGLAGTNKQFF. CDR3 DNA sequence: TGTGCCAGCAGGCCCGGACTAGCGGGAACGAATAAGCAGTTCTTC.

The sample holds a few counts of this clonotype. The J gene is TRBJ1-6, the V gene TRBV2; 8 bases fit TRBD1. Per germline, CDR1 SNHLY and CDR2 FYNNEI. V lost 5 bases and J lost 0; bases outside the gene matches: 3. This CDR3 is built from 16 residues. In DNA form, the CDR3 reads TGTGCCAGCAGTCGGGACAGGAGCTCCTATAATTCACCCCTCCACTTT. It specifies CASSRDRSSYNSPLHF.

The chain carries TRBV20-1 and TRBJ2-3; 10 bases agree with TRBD2. This CDR3 is 14 amino acids long. V shed 5 bases and J 8 bases; nucleotides not matched to a gene: 10. In germline, CDR1 is DFQATT, CDR2 SNEGSKA (reference sequence). This CDR3 is CSAGSSGRGGTQYF. The CDR3, as DNA: TGCAGTGCTGGATCTAGCGGGAGAGGCGGTACGCAGTATTTT.

The chain recombines TRBV20-1 with TRBJ1-5, with 8 bases lining up with TRBD1. CDR3 size: 13 residues. V lost 4 bases and J lost 5; bases outside the gene matches: 4. Germline lookup yields CDR1 DFQATT and CDR2 SNEGSKA (reference sequence). CDR3 residues: CSAKDREYQPQHF. The CDR3 nucleotides read TGCAGTGCTAAGGACAGGGAGTATCAGCCCCAGCATTTT.

The chain is built from TRBV20-1 and TRBJ2-5; D uncertain. This CDR3 has 11 residues. Germline CDR1 and CDR2: DFQATT and SNEGSKA (reference sequence). Trimming cost V 2 bases and J 5 bases, with 6 bases left between them. The CDR3 loop reads CSARWSETQYF. The CDR3, as DNA: TGCAGTGCTAGATGGTCGGAGACCCAGTACTTC.

This clonotype turned up a few times. The genes are TRBV4-3 and TRBJ1-1; perhaps TRBD1 as D (5 bases). Per the germline V gene, CDR1 is LGHNA and CDR2 is YSLEER. This CDR3 is built from 15 residues. Trimming pared 4 bases from V and 4 bases from J, leaving 16 bases between. CDR3 protein: CASSRGGDVGTEAFF. The CDR3 nucleotides read TGCGCCAGCAGCCGAGGAGGGGACGTCGGCACTGAAGCTTTCTTT.

This clonotype was observed a few times. This rearrangement joins TRBV5-1 to TRBJ2-3; D call uncertain. The CDR3 is made up of 15 amino acids. V dropped 4 bases and J dropped 0 bases, with 12 bases sitting between them. Looked up from germline, CDR1 is SGHRS and CDR2 is YFSETQ. CDR3 sequence: CASSQTLTSTDTQYF. The CDR3 region has the DNA TGCGCCAGCAGCCAGACACTCACTAGCACAGATACGCAGTATTTT.

Here the CDR3 reads CASSPSGSITDTQYF. As DNA, the CDR3 is TGTGCCAGCAGCCCGTCGGGGAGCATCACAGATACGCAGTATTTT. V usage is TRBV7-2 and J usage is TRBJ2-3; TRBD2 might be the D (5 bases). The germline CDR1 and CDR2 sequences are SGHTA and FQGNSA. Trimming shortened V by 5 bases and J by 2 bases, and 14 bases separated the two germline ends. The CDR3 has 15 residues.

This clonotype was observed a handful of times. The V gene is TRBV15, the J gene TRBJ2-5; D is unclear. The germline CDR1 and CDR2 sequences are LNHNV and YYDKDF (reference sequence). V was pared by 0 bases and J by 6 bases, with 5 bases between. This CDR3 has 12 amino acids. CDR3 loop: CATSRDFQTQYF. The DNA of the CDR3 is TGTGCCACCAGCAGAGATTTCCAGACCCAGTACTTC.

This clonotype was counted only a few times. The chain combines TRBV6-1 with TRBJ1-5; TRBD1 is a possible D gene (6 bases). The CDR3 is 16 amino acids. The germline V and J ends were trimmed by 5 bases and 1 base, with 15 bases remaining between them. CDR1 and CDR2 (germline): MNHNS, SASEGT. The CDR3, as DNA: TGTGCCAGCAGTCCCGAGGGGGGTCTAAGCAATCAGCCCCAGCATTTT. Translated, it gives CASSPEGGLSNQPQHF.

The chain joins TRBV6-2 or TRBV6-3 to TRBJ2-4, with D possibly being TRBD1 (7 bases). This CDR3 region has 14 residues. The V end was cut by 8 bases, the J end by 10 bases, with 21 bases between. Germline V gene sequence: CDR1 MNHEY, CDR2 SVGEGT. CDR3 DNA: TGTGCCAGCGGCTCATCAGGGGGGCTATATATTCAGTACTTC. Its translation: CASGSSGGLYIQYF.

The rearrangement joins TRBV20-1 to TRBJ1-4; 8 bases agree with TRBD1. The CDR3 is 14 residues long. CDR1 is DFQATT and CDR2 is SNEGSKA in the germline V gene (reference sequence). Trimming removed 0 bases from V and 8 bases from J; junction bases left unmatched: 5. The CDR3 sequence: CSARDGTGGEKLFF. As DNA, the CDR3 is TGCAGTGCTAGAGATGGGACAGGAGGAGAAAAACTGTTTTTT.

The sample holds a few counts of this clonotype. The chain uses TRBV6-1 and TRBJ1-6; D gene uncertain. V lost 1 base, J lost 9 bases, and 16 bases lay in between. CDR1 and CDR2 from the germline V gene are MNHNS and SASEGT. The CDR3 spans 16 residues. CDR3 residues: CASSEVRGARSSPLHF. The CDR3 nucleotides read TGTGCCAGCAGTGAAGTGCGGGGAGCGAGGAGTTCACCCCTCCACTTT.

The chain uses TRBV20-1 and TRBJ2-4; D uncertain. Germline V gives CDR1 DFQATT, CDR2 SNEGSKA (reference sequence). Trimming removed 6 bases from V and 3 bases from J, with 15 bases in between. The CDR3 is made up of 14 amino acids. The CDR3 bases are TGCAGTGCCCTCCCAGCGAGAGGCAAAAACATTCAGTACTTC. It yields the protein CSALPARGKNIQYF.

By sample fraction, this clonotype is medium-sized. The V gene is TRBV20-1, the J gene TRBJ1-6; D ambiguous. Germline values: CDR1 DFQATT, CDR2 SNEGSKA (reference sequence). This CDR3 contains 14 residues. The V end lost 2 bases, the J end lost 1 base, and 6 bases lay between the germline ends. The DNA for the CDR3 is TGCAGTGCTAGACGAGGTTCCTATAATTCACCCCTCCACTTT. Protein product: CSARRGSYNSPLHF.

This clonotype was recorded a few times. The V and J genes are TRBV6-5 and TRBJ2-7, with a weak D call TRBD1 (6 bases). V was cut by 3 bases and J by 1 base, with 10 bases left in between. Germline V lookup: CDR1 MNHEY, CDR2 SVGAGI. The CDR3 has 14 residues. CDR3 nucleotides: TGTGCCAGCAGTTATTTAGGACAGTCCTACGAGCAGTACTTC. Translating gives CASSYLGQSYEQYF.

The V call is TRBV5-1, the J call TRBJ1-2, with 9 bases aligning to TRBD1. With 0 bases clipped from V and 10 bases from J, the junction kept 16 bases outside the gene matches. The CDR3 has 17 residues. Per the germline V gene, CDR1 is SGHRS and CDR2 is YFSETQ. CDR3: CASSLAPGPGQGATYTF. In DNA, the CDR3 is TGCGCCAGCAGCTTGGCCCCTGGCCCGGGACAGGGCGCGACCTACACCTTC.